A single sample gave rise to the 10 T cell receptor beta chains below, sequenced in a study of T cells after yellow fever vaccination. From the 5' RACE reads, TCRdb called clonotypes with MiXCR, one entry per CDR3 protein. The repertoire holds 200,000 or so distinct CDR3 sequences, with about 7% as singletons. Sequencing was performed on CD4+ T cells sorted from PBMCs, taken on the day of the yellow fever booster vaccination. The source is a man aged 30 to 39 who received the YFV17D yellow fever vaccine.

This clonotype appeared a few times. CDR3 coding DNA: TGTGCCAGCAGCTTGAGGGTAGCAGAATGGGGCCAAGAGACCCAGTACTTC. It is translated as CASSLRVAEWGQETQYF. The gene calls are TRBV7-9 and TRBJ2-5, with D possibly matching TRBD2 (5 bases). Trimming took off 3 bases at V and 1 base at J, with 18 bases between the two ends. Per germline, CDR1 SEHNR and CDR2 FQNEAQ (reference sequence). The CDR3 spans 17 residues.

J is TRBJ1-5 and V is TRBV30; the D gene is possibly TRBD1 (6 bases). The V gene lost 2 bases and the J gene lost 2 bases, with 16 bases spanning the gap. The CDR3 loop spans 16 amino acids. Germline V gene sequence: CDR1 GTSNPN, CDR2 SVGIG (reference sequence). The CDR3 protein is CAWSYQPGAGNQPQHF. The CDR3 DNA reads as TGTGCCTGGAGTTACCAGCCGGGGGCAGGCAATCAGCCCCAGCATTTT.

The chain combines TRBV20-1 with TRBJ2-3; the D call may be TRBD1 or TRBD2 (6 bases each). Trimming removed 2 bases from V and 0 bases from J, with 21 bases in between. The germline V gene has CDR1 DFQATT and CDR2 SNEGSKA (reference sequence). The CDR3 loop spans 18 amino acids. This CDR3 is CSARRRGAGFGSTDTQYF. For the CDR3, the DNA is TGCAGTGCTAGACGCAGGGGCGCGGGATTCGGTAGCACAGATACGCAGTATTTT.

The chain recombines TRBV7-2 with TRBJ2-2; D may be TRBD1 (6 bases). Between the trimmed V and J ends, which lost 6 bases and 5 bases, there was a span of 16 bases. Germline CDR1 is SGHTA and CDR2 is FQGNSA. This CDR3 is 15 amino acids long. The CDR3 bases are TGTGCCAGCAGGCAGACACAGGGTAGGACCGGGGAGCTGTTTTTT. Its protein is CASRQTQGRTGELFF.

In this sample, this clonotype turned up a few times. The chain joins TRBV4-3 to TRBJ2-1, with D possibly being TRBD2 (6 bases). The CDR3 runs to 16 residues. Germline CDR1 and CDR2: LGHNA and YSLEER. The ends were cut back, 4 bases at V and 4 bases at J, with 17 bases in the middle. CDR3 region: CASSPGLDNLYNEQFF. CDR3 DNA sequence: TGCGCCAGCAGCCCGGGACTGGACAACCTATACAATGAGCAGTTCTTC.

The chain is built from TRBV28 and TRBJ2-7, with a possible D match to TRBD2 (6 bases). The germline CDR1 and CDR2 sequences are MDHEN and SYDVKM. The CDR3 loop spans 16 amino acids. V was pared by 7 bases and J by 1 base, with 20 bases between. CDR3 in DNA: TGTGCCAGCACCTATACGATGGGCGCGGGGTCCTACGAGCAGTACTTC. Encoded protein: CASTYTMGAGSYEQYF.

This clonotype was recorded many times. This chain links TRBV28 with TRBJ2-1, with 14 bases matching TRBD2. Germline V CDR1 and CDR2: MDHEN, SYDVKM. CDR3 size: 18 residues. V was pared by 4 bases and J by 6 bases, with 11 bases of the junction left unmatched. The CDR3 nucleotides read TGTGCCAGCAGTTCTTGGGAGGGACTAGCGGGAGAGGGCAATGAGCAGTTCTTC. It specifies CASSSWEGLAGEGNEQFF.

This clonotype was seen repeatedly, ten times or more. This sequence joins TRBV20-1 and TRBJ2-1; D is perhaps TRBD2 (5 bases). CDR1 DFQATT and CDR2 SNEGSKA come from the germline V gene (reference sequence). This CDR3 contains 14 residues. V shed 6 bases and J shed 7 bases, with 19 bases lying between them. The CDR3 sequence: CSAQTGGGRNEQFF. The CDR3 region has the DNA TGCAGTGCCCAGACCGGCGGAGGAAGAAATGAGCAGTTCTTC.

The genes are TRBV11-2 and TRBJ2-2; 8 bases match TRBD1. J lost 2 bases, V lost 0 bases, and 5 bases had no gene match. CDR3 length: 17 amino acids. Germline CDR1 reads SGHAT; CDR2 reads FQNNGV. DNA of the CDR3: TGTGCCAGCAGCTTAGACGGTCAGGGGGCTAACACCGGGGAGCTGTTTTTT. Its translation is CASSLDGQGANTGELFF.

This clonotype was seen at least ten times. The chain combines TRBV20-1 with TRBJ2-2, with D tentatively TRBD2 (6 bases). V dropped 2 bases and J dropped 0 bases, with 10 bases sitting between them. Germline V gene data show CDR1 as DFQATT and CDR2 as SNEGSKA (reference sequence). The CDR3 totals 15 residues. The CDR3 loop is CSARRTNANTGELFF. The CDR3, as DNA: TGCAGTGCTAGAAGGACTAACGCGAACACCGGGGAGCTGTTTTTT.